This T cell receptor (beta chain) was identified during a study of T cells after yellow fever vaccination. Study-level information: In the case of low-cell-number fractions, SMART-Seq v4 Ultra Low Input was used for preparation.

The CDR3 length is 11 residues. CDR1 and CDR2 (germline): SEHNR, FQNEAQ (reference sequence). V was cut by 3 bases and J by 9 bases, with 7 bases left in between. A single record per CDR3 protein comes from TCRdb applying MiXCR to the 5' RACE reads. The sample contains fewer than 350,000 distinct CDR3 sequences, around 4.3% of which appear only once. Study results and caveats: Contaminants from the bulk population, in the form of abundant clonotypes, could be found in FACS-sorted repertoires. Subsequent booster samples again held most clones from primary vaccination (96% CD4, about 85% CD8).

There are a few counts of this clonotype. What it binds is unknown. The J gene is TRBJ2-3, the V gene TRBV7-9; D is unclear. The sequenced sample was PBMCs, obtained 15 days after the yellow fever booster vaccination. This TCR derives from a man between 18 and 29 years old who received the YFV17D yellow fever vaccine. The CDR3 DNA reads as TGTGCCAGCAGCTTCGGAAGGACGCAGTATTTT. It translates to CASSFGRTQYF.